Following are 28 T cell receptor beta chains from one sample sequenced in a study of blood T cell repertoires in COVID-19. Profiled with immunoSEQ multiplex PCR; TCRdb holds only in-frame clones, not every one. The sample holds about 320,000 clones, roughly 89% seen once. The sequencing input was peripheral blood. The receptors here all came from a woman in her 30s with COVID-19, enrolled during active disease.

The chain has TRBV19 and TRBJ2-1, with TRBD2 matching over 8 bases. V was clipped by 5 bases and J by 8 bases; unmatched bases: 11. Germline CDR1 reads LNHDA; CDR2 reads SQIVND (reference sequence). This CDR3 is 15 amino acids long. In DNA form, the CDR3 reads TGTGCCAGTAGTCCCTGGCGCGGGAGGAGGGATGAGCAGTTCTTC. This sequence encodes CASSPWRGRRDEQFF. The full variable domain, its missing parts supplied by reference TRBV19 and TRBJ2-1, is DGGITQSPKYLFRKEGQNVTLSCEQNLNHDAMYWYRQDPGQGLRLIYYSQIVNDFQKGDIAEGYSVSREKKESFPLTVTSAQKNPTAFYLCASSPWRGRRDEQFFGPGTRLTVL.

To note about this clone: A much larger clone lies a single base off, so this may be a read error. V is TRBV2 and J is TRBJ2-7, with D uncertain. The germline V gene encodes CDR1 SNHLY and CDR2 FYNNEI. CDR3 length: 12 residues. V was shortened by 5 bases and J by 0 bases, with 5 bases between the two germline ends. In DNA form, the CDR3 reads TGTGCCAGCAGTTCCAGCTCCTACGAGCAGTACTTC. Encoded protein: CASSSSSYEQYF.

The chain recombines TRBV5-1 with TRBJ2-1, with a weak D call TRBD2 (5 bases). Trimming removed 3 bases at V and 8 bases at J, with 18 bases between. This CDR3 region has 15 residues. The germline CDR1 and CDR2 sequences are SGHRS and YFSETQ. CDR3 in amino acids: CASSWPTTRQDEQFF. CDR3 sequence (DNA): TGCGCCAGCAGCTGGCCCACTACTAGACAAGATGAGCAGTTCTTC.

The chain carries TRBV19 and TRBJ2-7; 7 nucleotides align to TRBD2. Germline trimming cut 1 base from V and 3 bases from J; bases unmatched to any gene: 6. CDR1 and CDR2 from the germline V gene are LNHDA and SQIVND (reference sequence). The CDR3 extends over 15 amino acids. The CDR3 DNA follows: TGTGCCAGTAGTATAGTGGGCGGGGGAAACTACGAGCAGTACTTC. It is translated as CASSIVGGGNYEQYF.

The chain is built from TRBV4-1 and TRBJ2-1; no definite D call. Germline CDR1 is MGHRA and CDR2 is YSYEKL. This CDR3 comprises 15 residues. The V and J ends lost 4 bases and 5 bases respectively, with 15 bases between them. In DNA, the CDR3 is TGCGCCAGCAGCCCTGTCGGGTCCTTTAACAATGAGCAGTTCTTC. Protein product: CASSPVGSFNNEQFF.

In its sample, this clone was seen once. The chain links TRBV5-6 to TRBJ2-1, with a possible D match to TRBD2 (6 bases). The germline gives CDR1 SGHDT, CDR2 YYEEEE. V was cut by 1 base and J by 9 bases, with 20 bases left in between. The CDR3 runs 16 residues. The CDR3 DNA follows: TGTGCCAGCAGCTTGATCCAGTCTCGGATGGGGGGTGAGCAGTTCTTC. Translation: CASSLIQSRMGGEQFF.

J is TRBJ2-7 and V is TRBV5-6, with a tentative D call TRBD2 (5 bases). CDR1 is SGHDT, CDR2 YYEEEE, per germline. The CDR3 is made up of 15 amino acids. Trimming stripped 2 bases from V and 2 bases from J, with 14 bases between. CDR3 nucleotide sequence: TGTGCCAGCAGCTTCGGACCCGAGAGGGCCTACGAGCAGTACTTC. Protein: CASSFGPERAYEQYF.

CDR3 sequence (DNA): TGTGCCAGCACCTTCCTCACCAGGGGGCCTGGAAACACCATATATTTT. Translated: CASTFLTRGPGNTIYF. The chain combines TRBV3-1 (or the pseudogene TRBV3-2) with TRBJ1-3, with 8 nucleotides matching TRBD1. The CDR3 sequence is 16 residues long. Germline trimming cut 7 bases from V and 2 bases from J; bases unmatched to any gene: 10. Germline values: CDR1 LGHDT, CDR2 YNNKEL (reference sequence).

CDR3 in DNA: TGTGCCAGCAGCTCCGAATCTTACAGGGGGCCCAACTATGGCTACACCTTC. It yields the protein CASSSESYRGPNYGYTF. V and J are TRBV28 and TRBJ1-2; 9 bases match TRBD1. The germline gives CDR1 MDHEN, CDR2 SYDVKM. Trimming at V came to 6 bases and at J to 2 bases, leaving 13 bases not matched to a gene. The CDR3 is 17 residues long.

The chain employs TRBV5-5 and TRBJ2-2; no firm D call. Germline CDR1 is SGHKS and CDR2 is YYEKEE (reference sequence). The V end was cut by 5 bases, the J end by 11 bases, with 19 bases between. The CDR3 is made up of 14 amino acids. The CDR3 protein is CASSIDPTRAELFF. For the CDR3, the DNA is TGTGCCAGCAGTATAGACCCGACAAGAGCAGAGCTGTTTTTT.

A remark on this clone: Sequence at one end of the junction differs from germline and may be a read error. The chain recombines TRBV2 with TRBJ2-5; D unresolved. Germline V gene lookup returns CDR1 SNHLY and CDR2 FYNNEI. CDR3 size: 11 residues. The CDR3 nucleotides are TGTGCCAGCAGGTATCACTCGCCGTTACACTTC. This translates into CASRYHSPLHF.

V usage is TRBV18 and J usage is TRBJ2-2; 11 bases are shared with TRBD1. There are 17 residues in the CDR3. Losses at the gene ends were 1 base for V and 4 bases for J; bases not matched to a gene: 5. CDR1 and CDR2 from the germline V gene are KGHSH and LQKENI. DNA for the CDR3: TGTGCCAGCTCACCACAACTAGGGACAGGGGGCACCGGGGAGCTGTTTTTT. This sequence encodes CASSPQLGTGGTGELFF.

CDR3 loop: CASSLVVRAPDTQYF. In DNA form, the CDR3 reads TGTGCCAGCAGCTTGGTGGTGCGAGCCCCAGATACGCAGTATTTT. This sequence joins TRBV5-5 and TRBJ2-3; D ambiguous. Trimming stripped 0 bases from V and 4 bases from J, with 12 bases between. CDR3 size: 15 residues. Germline lookup yields CDR1 SGHKS and CDR2 YYEKEE (reference sequence).

V usage is TRBV11-2 and J usage is TRBJ2-3; TRBD2 aligns across 10 bases. From germline, CDR1 is SGHAT and CDR2 FQNNGV. The CDR3 covers 16 residues. V was pared by 3 bases and J by 4 bases, with 7 bases of the junction left unmatched. CDR3 in amino acids: CASSFMSGGGPDTQYF. DNA of the CDR3: TGTGCCAGCAGCTTTATGAGCGGGGGGGGCCCAGATACGCAGTATTTT.

The rearrangement uses TRBV30 and TRBJ1-2; perhaps TRBD1 as D (6 bases). Trimming cost V 7 bases and J 2 bases, with 14 bases left between them. In germline, CDR1 is GTSNPN, CDR2 SVGIG (reference sequence). The CDR3 loop spans 13 amino acids. CDR3 DNA: TGTGCCTCGGACAGCGTACAGAACTATGGCTACACCTTC. Protein sequence: CASDSVQNYGYTF. Looking up the rest from reference TRBV30 and TRBJ1-2 gives the full variable domain: SQTIHQWPATLVQPVGSPLSLECTVEGTSNPNLYWYRQAAGRGLQLLFYSVGIGQISSEVPQNLSASRPQDRQFILSSKKLLLSDSGFYLCASDSVQNYGYTFGSGTRLTVV.

This clone was found once. V gene TRBV5-1 combines with J gene TRBJ2-7; the match to TRBD2 covers 11 bases. V was pared by 4 bases and J by 2 bases, with 5 bases of the junction left unmatched. CDR1 is SGHRS, CDR2 YFSETQ, per germline. CDR3 length: 15 residues. The CDR3 nucleotides are TGCGCCAGCAGCAATCGACTAGCGGGGACCTACGAGCAGTACTTC. Translated: CASSNRLAGTYEQYF.

V usage is TRBV3-1 (or the pseudogene TRBV3-2) and J usage is TRBJ1-2, with TRBD1 matching 7 bases. The V segment lost 5 bases and the J segment 4 bases; nucleotides outside the gene matches: 4. The CDR3 sequence is 13 residues long. Germline V gives CDR1 LGHDT, CDR2 YNNKEL (reference sequence). Here the CDR3 reads CASSNRGAYGYTF. CDR3 DNA sequence: TGTGCCAGCAGCAACAGGGGTGCCTATGGCTACACCTTC.

The rearrangement links TRBV11-2 to TRBJ2-1; 11 bases agree with TRBD2. In germline, CDR1 is SGHAT, CDR2 FQNNGV. This CDR3 is built from 17 residues. Germline trimming cut 4 bases from V and 7 bases from J; bases unmatched to any gene: 12. The DNA for the CDR3 is TGTGCCAGCAGCTCCCACCATAGCGGGGGGGCAGGGAATGAGCAGTTCTTC. The encoded protein is CASSSHHSGGAGNEQFF.

This chain joins TRBV6-5 and TRBJ2-1; 8 nucleotides agree with TRBD2. The CDR3 has 14 residues. From germline, CDR1 is MNHEY and CDR2 SVGAGI. After removal of 6 bases from V and 10 bases from J, the junction contained 11 bases not matched to a gene. The CDR3 DNA reads as TGTGCCAGCAGCCGGGGAGCGGGGGCAAGGGAGCAGTTCTTC. Its protein is CASSRGAGAREQFF.

This chain connects TRBV6-1 to TRBJ1-1, with a weak D call TRBD1 (6 bases). CDR1 and CDR2 (germline): MNHNS, SASEGT. This CDR3 spans 16 amino acids. V gave up 4 bases and J gave up 0 bases, with 15 bases separating them. The CDR3 nucleotides are TGTGCCAGCAGTGTGTCATTCGGGACAATGAACACTGAAGCTTTCTTT. This translates into CASSVSFGTMNTEAFF.

The rearrangement joins TRBV6-1 to TRBJ2-4, with TRBD1 identical over 8 bases. Germline loops: CDR1 MNHNS, CDR2 SASEGT. The V segment lost 3 bases and the J segment 9 bases; nucleotides outside the gene matches: 13. This CDR3 comprises 16 residues. The CDR3 DNA reads TGTGCCAGCAGTGATAGGCAGGGGGCGATTCTTAGCATTCAGTACTTC. Protein: CASSDRQGAILSIQYF.

V gene TRBV12-3 or TRBV12-4 combines with J gene TRBJ2-2, with D uncertain. There are 13 residues in the CDR3. The V end lost 3 bases, the J end lost 5 bases, and 7 bases lay between the germline ends. For the CDR3, the DNA is TGTGCCAGCAGTTTTGCGTTTACCGGGGAGCTGTTTTTT. Translating it yields CASSFAFTGELFF.

The chain is built from TRBV23-1 and TRBJ1-4; 8 nucleotides match TRBD1. TRBV23-1 is an ORF; its function is uncertain. V gave up 2 bases and J gave up 7 bases; unmatched junction bases: 12. There are 17 residues in the CDR3. CDR3 nucleotides: TGCGCCAGCAGTCAACGCAGGGGGCTTCTTTGGATTGAAAAACTGTTTTTT. It specifies CASSQRRGLLWIEKLFF.

The chain recombines TRBV6-2 or TRBV6-3 with TRBJ2-3; D gene unclear. This CDR3 contains 16 residues. Germline CDR1 is MNHEY and CDR2 is SVGEGT. V dropped 2 bases and J dropped 1 base, with 13 bases sitting between them. CDR3 residues: CASSYAVLYRTDTQYF. The CDR3 DNA reads as TGTGCCAGCAGTTACGCGGTTCTTTATCGCACAGATACGCAGTATTTT.

The sample holds a few counts of this clone. The rearrangement uses TRBV10-2 and TRBJ1-1, with no clear D. The length of the CDR3 is 14 residues. Trimming stripped 4 bases from V and 5 bases from J, with 14 bases between. CDR1 is WSHSY, CDR2 SAAADI, per germline. The DNA of the CDR3 is TGCGCCAGCAGTGCAAGTTCAGTGGAGACTGAAGCTTTCTTT. Translation gives CASSASSVETEAFF.

This chain links TRBV7-8 with TRBJ1-2; possibly TRBD1 for D (5 bases). The CDR3 runs to 13 residues. CDR1 SGHVS and CDR2 FQNEAQ come from the germline V gene. V shed 3 bases and J shed 5 bases, with 10 bases lying between them. The CDR3 reads CASSFGGVYGYTF. The CDR3 bases are TGTGCCAGCAGCTTCGGGGGGGTGTATGGCTACACCTTC.

The J gene is TRBJ1-6, the V gene TRBV3-1 (or the pseudogene TRBV3-2); 9 bases agree with TRBD1. The CDR3 spans 15 residues. The germline CDR1 and CDR2 sequences are LGHDT and YNNKEL (reference sequence). V lost 6 bases, J lost 9 bases, and 9 bases stayed unmatched. DNA for the CDR3: TGTGCCAGCAGTAAACAGGGGGCCGGTTCTTCACCCCTCCACTTT. This encodes CASSKQGAGSSPLHF.

As concerns this clone: Different DNA sequences within this sample yield the same CDR3. This rearrangement joins TRBV28 to TRBJ1-2; no clear D gene. Germline V lookup: CDR1 MDHEN, CDR2 SYDVKM. V was shortened by 6 bases and J by 5 bases, with 4 bases between the two germline ends. This CDR3 has 10 residues. Here the CDR3 reads CASRSYGYTF. The DNA of the CDR3 is TGTGCCAGCAGGTCATATGGCTACACCTTC.